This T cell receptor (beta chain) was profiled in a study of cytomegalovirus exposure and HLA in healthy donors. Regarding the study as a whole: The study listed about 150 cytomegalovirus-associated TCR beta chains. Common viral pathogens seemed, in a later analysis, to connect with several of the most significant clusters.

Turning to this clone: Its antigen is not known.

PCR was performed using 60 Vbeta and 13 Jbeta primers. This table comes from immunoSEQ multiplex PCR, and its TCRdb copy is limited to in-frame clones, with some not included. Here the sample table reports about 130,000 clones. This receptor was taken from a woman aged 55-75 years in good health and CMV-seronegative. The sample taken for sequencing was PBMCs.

CDR3 DNA: TGTGCCAGCAGTGAATCCGGAGACAGGGGGCCTTTCTTT. It translates to CASSESGDRGPFF. V usage is TRBV25-1 and J usage is TRBJ1-1; TRBD1 matches at 10 bases. Germline V gene data show CDR1 as MGHDK and CDR2 as SYGVNS. Trimming took 1 base from V and 12 from J; bases not matched to a gene: 5. This CDR3 spans 13 amino acids.